Listed below are T cell receptor beta chains from one sample, sequenced in a study of T cells in Graves' hyperthyroidism and ophthalmopathy. Each CDR3 protein is one row after TCRdb ran MiXCR on the multiplex PCR reads. In the table there are some 350,000 distinct CDR3 sequences, around 25% of which are singletons. The sequencing sample was made of blood. These receptors were obtained from a man between 45 and 60 years old with Graves' hyperthyroidism. Each CDR3 is given with its conserved first and last residue. D genes are given only for firm matches. Clone size is shown for a subset of rows, as once, few, many or a class of expanded clone.

.	many	TRBJ1-2	TRBV3-1	CASSQDHGGRGYTF	TGTGCCAGCAGCCAAGATCACGGGGGTCGGGGCTACACCTTC
TRBD1	few	TRBJ1-1	TRBV12-3/TRBV12-4	CASSFMTGRAFF	TGTGCCAGCAGTTTTATGACAGGGCGGGCTTTCTTT
TRBD1	.	TRBJ2-2	TRBV18	CASSPGDSPTGELFF	TGTGCCAGCTCACCAGGGGACAGCCCCACCGGGGAGCTGTTTTTT
.	.	TRBJ2-3	TRBV5-6	CASSPVRQNTDTQYF	TGTGCCAGCAGCCCCGTCAGGCAGAACACAGATACGCAGTATTTT
TRBD2	few	TRBJ2-1	TRBV7-2	CASSLGMMGLAGAINNEQFF	TGTGCCAGCAGCTTAGGGATGATGGGGCTAGCGGGAGCCATAAACAATGAGCAGTTCTTC
.	.	TRBJ2-7	TRBV27	CASSFRAGHSYEQYF	TGTGCCAGCAGTTTTCGGGCGGGACACTCCTACGAGCAGTACTTC
TRBD2	.	TRBJ2-2	TRBV15	CATSRSRLAVGELFF	TGTGCCACCAGCAGAAGTCGACTAGCGGTCGGGGAGCTGTTTTTT
.	.	TRBJ2-2	TRBV5-1	CASSVGMNTGELFF	TGCGCCAGCAGTGTCGGGATGAACACCGGGGAGCTGTTTTTT
TRBD1	few	TRBJ1-6	TRBV2	CASSDTGANSPLHF	TGTGCCAGCAGTGACACAGGGGCTAATTCACCCCTCCACTTT
.	few	TRBJ2-3	TRBV28	CAIQTSTDTQYF	TGTGCCATACAGACTAGCACAGATACGCAGTATTTT
.	.	TRBJ2-2	TRBV28	CASGTFNTGELFF	TGTGCCTCAGGGACATTCAACACCGGGGAGCTGTTTTTT
.	few	TRBJ1-2	TRBV20-1	CSAPAGILYGYTF	TGCAGTGCCCCCGCGGGGATCCTCTATGGCTACACCTTC
.	.	TRBJ1-2	TRBV11-3	CASSLDFYGYTF	TGTGCCAGCAGCTTGGACTTCTACGGCTACACCTTC